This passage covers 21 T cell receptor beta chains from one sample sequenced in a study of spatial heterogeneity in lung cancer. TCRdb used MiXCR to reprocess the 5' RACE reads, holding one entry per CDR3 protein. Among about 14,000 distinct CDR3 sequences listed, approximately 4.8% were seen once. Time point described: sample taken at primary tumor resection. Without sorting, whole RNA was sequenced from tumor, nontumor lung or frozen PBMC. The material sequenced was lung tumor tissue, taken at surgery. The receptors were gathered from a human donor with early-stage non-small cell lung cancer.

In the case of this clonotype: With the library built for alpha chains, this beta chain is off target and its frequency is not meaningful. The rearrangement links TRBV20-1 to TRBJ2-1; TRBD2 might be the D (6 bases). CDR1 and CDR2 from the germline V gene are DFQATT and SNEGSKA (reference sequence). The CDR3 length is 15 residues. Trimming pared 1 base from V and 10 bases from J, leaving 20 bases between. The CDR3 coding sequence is TGCAGTGCTAGAGCGCCCGGGACTTACGGCGGCGAGCAGTTCTTC. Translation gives CSARAPGTYGGEQFF.

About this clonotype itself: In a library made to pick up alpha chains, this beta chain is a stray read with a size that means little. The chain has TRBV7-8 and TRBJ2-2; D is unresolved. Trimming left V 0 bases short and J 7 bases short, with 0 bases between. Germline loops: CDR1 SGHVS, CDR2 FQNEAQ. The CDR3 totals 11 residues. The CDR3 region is CASSLAGELFF. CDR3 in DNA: TGTGCCAGCAGCTTAGCCGGGGAGCTGTTTTTT.

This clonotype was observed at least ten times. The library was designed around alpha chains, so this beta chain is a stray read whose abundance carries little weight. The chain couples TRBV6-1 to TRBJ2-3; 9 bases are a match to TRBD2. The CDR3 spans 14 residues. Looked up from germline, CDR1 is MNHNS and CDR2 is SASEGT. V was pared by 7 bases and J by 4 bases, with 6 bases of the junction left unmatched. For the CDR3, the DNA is TGTGCCAGCAAGGTGGGACTAGCAGCAGATACGCAGTATTTT. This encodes CASKVGLAADTQYF.

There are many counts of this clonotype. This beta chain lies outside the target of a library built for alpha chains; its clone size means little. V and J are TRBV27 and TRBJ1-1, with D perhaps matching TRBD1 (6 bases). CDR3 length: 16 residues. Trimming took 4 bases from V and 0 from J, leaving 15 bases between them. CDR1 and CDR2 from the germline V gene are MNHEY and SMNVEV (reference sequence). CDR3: CASSSAGTILNTEAFF. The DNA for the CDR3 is TGTGCCAGCAGTTCCGCCGGGACAATATTGAACACTGAAGCTTTCTTT.

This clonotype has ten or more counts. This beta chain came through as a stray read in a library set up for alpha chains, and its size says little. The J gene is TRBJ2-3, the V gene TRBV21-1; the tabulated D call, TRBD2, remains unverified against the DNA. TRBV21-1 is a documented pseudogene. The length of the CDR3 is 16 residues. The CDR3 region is CASSPPSGGRTDTQYF. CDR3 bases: TGTGCCAGCAGCCCACCTAGCGGGGGTCGCACAGATACGCAGTATTTT.

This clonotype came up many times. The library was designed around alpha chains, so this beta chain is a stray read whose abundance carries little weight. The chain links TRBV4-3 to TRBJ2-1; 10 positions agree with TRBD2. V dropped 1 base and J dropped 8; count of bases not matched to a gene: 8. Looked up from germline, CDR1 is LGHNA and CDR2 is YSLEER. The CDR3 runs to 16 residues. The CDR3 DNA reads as TGCGCCAGCAGCCAAGGTCAGCCTAGCGGGAGTGATGAGCAGTTCTTC. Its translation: CASSQGQPSGSDEQFF.

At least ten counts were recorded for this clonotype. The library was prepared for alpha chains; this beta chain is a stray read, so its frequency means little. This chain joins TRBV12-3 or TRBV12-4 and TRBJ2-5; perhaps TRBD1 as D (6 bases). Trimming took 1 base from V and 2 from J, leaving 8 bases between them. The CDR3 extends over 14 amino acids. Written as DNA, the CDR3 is TGTGCCAGCAGTTTAGGGACAGCACAAGAGACCCAGTACTTC. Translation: CASSLGTAQETQYF.

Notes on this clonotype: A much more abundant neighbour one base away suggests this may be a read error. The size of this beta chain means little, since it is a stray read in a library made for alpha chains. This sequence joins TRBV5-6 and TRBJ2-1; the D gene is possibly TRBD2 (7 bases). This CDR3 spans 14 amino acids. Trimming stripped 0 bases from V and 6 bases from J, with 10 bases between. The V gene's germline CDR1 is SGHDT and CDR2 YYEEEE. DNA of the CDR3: TGTGCCAGCAGCTTGGCGGGGGGCTCCAATGAGCAGTTCTTC. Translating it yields CASSLAGGSNEQFF.

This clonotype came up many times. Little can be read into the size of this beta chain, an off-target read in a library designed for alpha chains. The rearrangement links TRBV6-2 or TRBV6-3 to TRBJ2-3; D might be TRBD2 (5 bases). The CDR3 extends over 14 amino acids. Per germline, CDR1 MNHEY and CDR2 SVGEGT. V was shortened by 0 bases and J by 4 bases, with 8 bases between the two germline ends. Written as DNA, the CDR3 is TGTGCCAGCAGTTACTCCCTAGCATCAGATACGCAGTATTTT. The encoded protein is CASSYSLASDTQYF.

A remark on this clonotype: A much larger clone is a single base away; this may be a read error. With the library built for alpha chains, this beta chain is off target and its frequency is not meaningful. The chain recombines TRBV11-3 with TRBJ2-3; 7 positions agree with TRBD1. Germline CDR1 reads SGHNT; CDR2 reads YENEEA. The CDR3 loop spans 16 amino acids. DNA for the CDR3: TGTGTCAGCAGCGCTACAGGGGTTGCTAGCACAGATACGCAGTATTTT. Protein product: CVSSATGVASTDTQYF.

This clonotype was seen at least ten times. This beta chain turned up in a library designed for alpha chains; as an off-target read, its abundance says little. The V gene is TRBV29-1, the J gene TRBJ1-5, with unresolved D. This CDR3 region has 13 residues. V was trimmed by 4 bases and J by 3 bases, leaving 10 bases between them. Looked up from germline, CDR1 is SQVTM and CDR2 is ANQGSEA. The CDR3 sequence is CSVATAYNQPQHF. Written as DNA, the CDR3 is TGCAGCGTTGCAACGGCTTACAATCAGCCCCAGCATTTT.

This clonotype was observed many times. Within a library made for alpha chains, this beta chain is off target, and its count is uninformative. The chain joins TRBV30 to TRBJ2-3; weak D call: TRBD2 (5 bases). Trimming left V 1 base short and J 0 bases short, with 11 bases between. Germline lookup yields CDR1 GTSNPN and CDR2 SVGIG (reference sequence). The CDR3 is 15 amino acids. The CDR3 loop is CAWSGAGGSTDTQYF. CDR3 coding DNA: TGTGCCTGGAGTGGTGCGGGCGGCAGCACAGATACGCAGTATTTT.

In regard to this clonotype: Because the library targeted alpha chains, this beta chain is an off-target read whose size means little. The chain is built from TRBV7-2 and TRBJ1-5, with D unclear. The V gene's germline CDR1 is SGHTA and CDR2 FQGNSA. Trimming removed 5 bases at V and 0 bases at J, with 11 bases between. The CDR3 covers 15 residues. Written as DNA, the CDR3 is TGTGCCAGCAGCCCCAGCAGGATTAGCAATCAGCCCCAGCATTTT. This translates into CASSPSRISNQPQHF.

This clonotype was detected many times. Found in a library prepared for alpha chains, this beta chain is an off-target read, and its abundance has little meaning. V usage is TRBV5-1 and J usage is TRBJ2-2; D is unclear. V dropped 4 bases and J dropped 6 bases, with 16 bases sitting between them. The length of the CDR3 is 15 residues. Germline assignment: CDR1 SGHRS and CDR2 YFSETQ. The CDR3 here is CASSTSLSLSGELFF. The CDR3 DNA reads TGCGCCAGCAGCACATCATTGTCGTTGTCCGGGGAGCTGTTTTTT.

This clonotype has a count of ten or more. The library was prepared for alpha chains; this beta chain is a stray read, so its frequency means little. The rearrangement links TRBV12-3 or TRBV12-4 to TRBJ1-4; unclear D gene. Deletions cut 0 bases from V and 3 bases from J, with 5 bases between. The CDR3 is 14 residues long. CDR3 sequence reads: CASSLAGSNEKLFF. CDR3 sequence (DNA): TGTGCCAGCAGTTTAGCGGGATCTAATGAAAAACTGTTTTTT.

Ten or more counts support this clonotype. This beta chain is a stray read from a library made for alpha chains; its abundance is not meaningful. The chain's CDR3 is CASRIPTGSGHTEAFF. Here the CDR3 DNA reads TGTGCCAGCAGAATACCCACTGGCTCGGGACACACTGAAGCTTTCTTT. The rearrangement uses TRBV6-6 and TRBJ1-1; TRBD1 is a possible D gene (5 bases). The CDR3 runs to 16 residues. Trimming took 6 bases from V and 3 from J, leaving 20 bases between them. Germline V gives CDR1 MNHNY, CDR2 SVGAGI (reference sequence).

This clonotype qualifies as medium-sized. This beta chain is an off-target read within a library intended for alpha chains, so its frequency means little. The CDR3 nucleotides read TGCGCCAGCAGCCTAGGACTAGCGGGGGGGGGCACCCAGTACTTC. It specifies CASSLGLAGGGTQYF. The chain employs TRBV4-3 and TRBJ2-5, with 15 bases fitting TRBD2. The germline CDR1 and CDR2 sequences are LGHNA and YSLEER. The CDR3 covers 15 residues. V shed 4 bases and J 8 bases; nucleotides not matched to a gene: 5.

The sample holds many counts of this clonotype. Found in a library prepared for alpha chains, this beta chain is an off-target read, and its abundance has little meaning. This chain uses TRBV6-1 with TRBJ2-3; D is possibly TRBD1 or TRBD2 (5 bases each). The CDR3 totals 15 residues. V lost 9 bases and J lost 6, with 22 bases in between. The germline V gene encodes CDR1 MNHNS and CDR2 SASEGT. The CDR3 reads CASTGTESILDTQYF. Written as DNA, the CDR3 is TGTGCCAGTACCGGGACGGAGTCCATTTTGGATACGCAGTATTTT.

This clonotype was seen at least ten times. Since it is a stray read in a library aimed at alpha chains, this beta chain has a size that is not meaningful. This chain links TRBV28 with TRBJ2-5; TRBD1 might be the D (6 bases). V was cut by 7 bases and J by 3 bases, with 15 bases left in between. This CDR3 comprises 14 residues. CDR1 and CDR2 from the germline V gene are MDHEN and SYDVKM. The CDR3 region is CASKVMGAKETQYF. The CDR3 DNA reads TGTGCCAGCAAGGTCATGGGGGCTAAAGAGACCCAGTACTTC.

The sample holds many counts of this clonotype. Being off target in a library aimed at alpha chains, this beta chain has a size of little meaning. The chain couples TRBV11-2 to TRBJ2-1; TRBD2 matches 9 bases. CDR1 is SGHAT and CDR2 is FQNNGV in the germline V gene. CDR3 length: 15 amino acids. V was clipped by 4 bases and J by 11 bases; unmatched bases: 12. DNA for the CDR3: TGTGCCAGCAGCTCCCCGGGACTAGCAGGTTTTAAGCAGTTCTTC. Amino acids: CASSSPGLAGFKQFF.

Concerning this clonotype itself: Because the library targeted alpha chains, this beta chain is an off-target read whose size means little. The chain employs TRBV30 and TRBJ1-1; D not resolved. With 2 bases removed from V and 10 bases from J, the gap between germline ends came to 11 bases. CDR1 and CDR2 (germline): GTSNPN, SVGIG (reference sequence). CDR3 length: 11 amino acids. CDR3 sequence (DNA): TGTGCCTGGAGTAATTCCAGATTAGCTTTCTTT. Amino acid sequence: CAWSNSRLAFF.